Below are 30 T cell receptor beta chains sequenced from a single sample in a study of blood T cell repertoires in COVID-19 (dated by TCRdb to 2020 to 2022). Receptor amplification or capture employed the immunoSEQ multiplex PCR assay. TCRdb took this table from immuneACCESS and kept in-frame rearrangements with V and J called. Such tables lack part of the clones; where checked against another copy, unresolved V genes explain under half of the gap, and the rest is unexplained. Counted in this sample were fewer than 250,000 clones; around nine tenths of them appeared once. The ten largest clones represent around 0.86% of the sample. The sequenced sample consisted of peripheral blood. Receptor source: a man aged 25-45 years with COVID-19, enrolled during active disease.

The chain joins TRBV19 to TRBJ1-2; no reliable D call. Germline values: CDR1 LNHDA, CDR2 SQIVND (reference sequence). The CDR3 is made up of 13 amino acids. The ends were cut back, 4 bases at V and 4 bases at J, with 10 bases in the middle. CDR3 region: CASSTDKLYGYTF. CDR3 DNA sequence: TGTGCCAGTAGTACCGACAAGCTCTATGGCTACACCTTC. Supplemented by reference TRBV19 and TRBJ1-2, the full variable domain reads DGGITQSPKYLFRKEGQNVTLSCEQNLNHDAMYWYRQDPGQGLRLIYYSQIVNDFQKGDIAEGYSVSREKKESFPLTVTSAQKNPTAFYLCASSTDKLYGYTFGSGTRLTVV.

The chain joins TRBV10-3 to TRBJ2-1; 8 nucleotides agree with TRBD1. The germline V gene has CDR1 ENHRY and CDR2 SYGVKD. The CDR3 totals 16 residues. Losses at the gene ends were 10 bases for V and 4 bases for J; bases not matched to a gene: 15. The CDR3 spells CATRISGQGNYNEQFF. The CDR3 nucleotides are TGTGCCACCCGGATATCAGGACAGGGCAATTACAATGAGCAGTTCTTC.

In DNA, the CDR3 is TGCGCCAGCAGTGAGCCTACCAGACAGACCTATGGCTACACCTTC. Protein sequence: CASSEPTRQTYGYTF. This sequence joins TRBV10-1 and TRBJ1-2; the D gene is possibly TRBD1 (5 bases). CDR1 and CDR2 from the germline V gene are WNHNN and SYGVQD (reference sequence). V was trimmed by 2 bases and J by 4 bases, leaving 14 bases between them. The CDR3 extends over 15 amino acids.

This chain joins TRBV27 and TRBJ1-1, with D possibly being TRBD1 (6 bases). V shed 7 bases and J shed 4 bases, with 19 bases lying between them. The V gene's germline CDR1 is MNHEY and CDR2 SMNVEV (reference sequence). The CDR3 runs to 15 residues. CDR3 DNA sequence: TGTGCCAGCATTCCCCGTAGGGGGAGAGGCACTGAAGCTTTCTTT. This encodes CASIPRRGRGTEAFF.

The chain recombines TRBV7-2 with TRBJ1-5; D is unclear. The germline V gene encodes CDR1 SGHTA and CDR2 FQGNSA. V lost 3 bases and J lost 1, with 7 bases in between. This CDR3 contains 14 residues. As DNA, the CDR3 is TGTGCCAGCAGCTTCTGGGAGAGCAATCAGCCCCAGCATTTT. Its translation is CASSFWESNQPQHF.

The J gene is TRBJ1-1, the V gene TRBV14; TRBD1 agrees at 7 bases. The CDR3 contains 13 residues. The germline gives CDR1 SGHDN, CDR2 FVKESK. V trimming: 5 bases; J trimming: 4 bases; junction bases outside the gene matches: 4. The chain's CDR3 is CASSKQGGTEAFF. The CDR3 DNA reads TGTGCCAGCAGCAAGCAGGGGGGCACTGAAGCTTTCTTT.

V gene TRBV12-5 combines with J gene TRBJ1-2, with 12 bases that match TRBD1. J gave up 8 bases and V 0 bases, and 4 bases lay outside the gene matches. CDR3 size: 15 residues. CDR1 and CDR2 from the germline V gene are LGHNT and FRNRAP. The CDR3 is CASGLVRGTGGGYTF. In nucleotides, the CDR3 is TGTGCTAGTGGTTTGGTACGTGGGACAGGGGGCGGCTACACCTTC.

The chain recombines TRBV3-1 (or the pseudogene TRBV3-2) with TRBJ1-2; 9 positions match TRBD1. The germline V gene has CDR1 LGHDT and CDR2 YNNKEL (reference sequence). The V gene end was trimmed by 1 base and the J gene end by 4 bases; junction bases not matched to a gene: 4. The CDR3 spans 15 residues. The CDR3: CASSQAGTGSYGYTF. The CDR3 DNA sequence: TGTGCCAGCAGCCAAGCCGGGACAGGGAGCTATGGCTACACCTTC.

The chain joins TRBV7-2 to TRBJ1-3; 9 nucleotides agree with TRBD1. The CDR3 contains 17 residues. Unmatched junction bases numbered 16, after V lost 6 bases and J lost 7 bases. Germline CDR1 SGHTA, CDR2 FQGNSA. The CDR3 DNA reads as TGTGCCAGCAGTCAAAGCCGCTTCGGGACAGGGCTCAACACCATATATTTT. It is translated as CASSQSRFGTGLNTIYF.

The V call is TRBV6-2 or TRBV6-3, the J call TRBJ2-2; the match to TRBD1 covers 9 bases. The CDR3 extends over 15 amino acids. With V trimmed by 2 bases and J by 7 bases, 5 bases remained unmatched. CDR1 is MNHEY and CDR2 is SVGEGT in the germline V gene. The CDR3 here is CASSYPGQGGGELFF. The DNA for the CDR3 is TGTGCCAGCAGTTACCCGGGACAGGGCGGCGGGGAGCTGTTTTTT.

A single count supports this clone. The chain recombines TRBV5-1 with TRBJ1-2, with D unclear. This CDR3 is 14 amino acids long. Germline CDR1 and CDR2: SGHRS and YFSETQ. Trimming removed 0 bases from V and 4 bases from J, with 10 bases in between. The CDR3 nucleotides read TGCGCCAGCAGCTTGGATTTGGAGGGCTATGGCTACACCTTC. It encodes CASSLDLEGYGYTF.

J is TRBJ2-3 and V is TRBV7-6; TRBD2 matches 8 bases. Germline trimming cut 0 bases from V and 2 bases from J; bases unmatched to any gene: 7. Germline loops: CDR1 SGHVS, CDR2 FNYEAQ. This CDR3 region has 17 residues. The CDR3 region is CASSLALAGGLTDTQYF. CDR3 sequence (DNA): TGTGCCAGCAGCTTAGCGTTGGCGGGGGGCCTCACAGATACGCAGTATTTT.

V usage is TRBV2 and J usage is TRBJ2-4, with a tentative D call TRBD2 (6 bases). V lost 0 bases, J lost 4 bases, and 13 bases lay in between. This CDR3 region has 16 residues. In germline, CDR1 is SNHLY, CDR2 FYNNEI. CDR3 DNA sequence: TGTGCCAGCAGTGAAGCGCTTGGGGGACTTAAAAACATTCAGTACTTC. Translation: CASSEALGGLKNIQYF.

This clone is a singleton in its sample. The chain couples TRBV3-1 (or the pseudogene TRBV3-2) to TRBJ1-2, with D tentatively TRBD1 (6 bases). Germline loops: CDR1 LGHDT, CDR2 YNNKEL (reference sequence). Trimming took off 0 bases at V and 0 bases at J, with 17 bases between the two ends. There are 18 residues in the CDR3. The CDR3 protein is CASSQDTGFGLANYGYTF. The CDR3 region has the DNA TGTGCCAGCAGCCAAGATACAGGGTTCGGGTTAGCTAACTATGGCTACACCTTC.

The V gene is TRBV28, the J gene TRBJ2-7, with 9 bases matching TRBD1. The CDR3 has 16 amino acids. V lost 5 bases, J lost 7 bases, and 15 bases stayed unmatched. Germline loops: CDR1 MDHEN, CDR2 SYDVKM. CDR3 DNA: TGTGCCAGCAGTCAGCCCCCGGGACAGGGAATGGGAGAGCAGTACTTC. Residues: CASSQPPGQGMGEQYF.

This chain links TRBV5-1 with TRBJ2-7, with 11 bases identical to TRBD1. This CDR3 is built from 18 residues. J lost 2 bases, V lost 0 bases, and 10 bases had no gene match. Germline CDR1 and CDR2: SGHRS and YFSETQ. This chain's CDR3 is CASSLASGRGQGAYEQYF. The CDR3 region has the DNA TGCGCCAGCAGCTTGGCCTCAGGGAGGGGACAGGGGGCCTACGAGCAGTACTTC.

V usage is TRBV18 and J usage is TRBJ1-2, with D uncertain. CDR1 is KGHSH, CDR2 LQKENI, per germline. The CDR3 consists of 14 residues. The V and J ends lost 3 bases and 0 bases respectively, with 8 bases between them. The CDR3 DNA reads as TGTGCCAGCTCACCGTCGGGGACTAACTATGGCTACACCTTC. It translates to CASSPSGTNYGYTF.

The V gene is TRBV14, the J gene TRBJ2-7; perhaps TRBD1 as D (6 bases). Trimming stripped 2 bases from V and 0 bases from J, with 14 bases between. The germline gives CDR1 SGHDN, CDR2 FVKESK. The CDR3 runs to 16 residues. The CDR3 spells CASSQLGTRSSYEQYF. The CDR3, as DNA: TGTGCCAGCAGCCAATTGGGGACAAGGAGCTCCTACGAGCAGTACTTC.

V usage is TRBV5-4 and J usage is TRBJ1-6, with D uncertain. The CDR3 length is 13 residues. Germline V lookup: CDR1 SGHNT, CDR2 YYREEE (reference sequence). The CDR3 here is CAYSSSYNSPLHF. CDR3 coding DNA: TGTGCATATTCGAGCTCCTATAATTCACCCCTCCACTTT.

The table lists this clone with a count of one. This chain connects TRBV12-3 or TRBV12-4 to TRBJ1-2, with D perhaps TRBD1 (6 bases). V lost 2 bases, J lost 8 bases, and 12 bases lay in between. The CDR3 length is 13 residues. The CDR3 sequence: CASSLIPGDGYTF. CDR3 bases: TGTGCCAGCAGTTTAATTCCAGGGGACGGCTACACCTTC.

The rearrangement links TRBV5-6 to TRBJ2-1; TRBD2 agrees at 7 bases. The CDR3 covers 15 residues. The germline V gene encodes CDR1 SGHDT and CDR2 YYEEEE. With 1 base clipped from V and 5 bases from J, the junction kept 6 bases outside the gene matches. CDR3 in DNA: TGTGCCAGCAGCTTGACTCTAGCGGAGGACAATGAGCAGTTCTTC. Its protein is CASSLTLAEDNEQFF. The full variable domain, in which reference TRBV5-6 and TRBJ2-1 provide the parts outside the CDR3, is DAGVTQSPTHLIKTRGQQVTLRCSPKSGHDTVSWYQQALGQGPQFIFQYYEEEERQRGNFPDRFSGHQFPNYSSELNVNALLLGDSALYLCASSLTLAEDNEQFFGPGTRLTVL.

The CDR3 loop reads CASRGEANYGYTF. The CDR3 region has the DNA TGTGCCAGCCGGGGAGAAGCTAACTATGGCTACACCTTC. The gene calls are TRBV3-1 (or the pseudogene TRBV3-2) and TRBJ1-2; unclear D gene. The CDR3 consists of 13 residues. CDR1 is LGHDT and CDR2 is YNNKEL in the germline V gene (reference sequence). Trimming removed 8 bases from V and 0 bases from J, with 10 bases in between.

V and J are TRBV29-1 and TRBJ1-2, with D maybe TRBD1 (5 bases). This CDR3 comprises 13 residues. The germline gives CDR1 SQVTM, CDR2 ANQGSEA. The V gene lost 0 bases and the J gene lost 4 bases, with 9 bases spanning the gap. CDR3 sequence (DNA): TGCAGCGTTGAAGATCCTAGGGGCTATGGCTACACCTTC. Residues: CSVEDPRGYGYTF.

The rearrangement uses TRBV24-1 and TRBJ2-2; perhaps TRBD1 as D (5 bases). From germline, CDR1 is KGHDR and CDR2 SFDVKD. With 3 bases removed from V and 2 bases from J, the gap between germline ends came to 15 bases. This CDR3 comprises 17 residues. The CDR3 DNA reads TGTGCCACCAGTGATGTCTCCCGACAGATTAACACCGGGGAGCTGTTTTTT. The encoded protein is CATSDVSRQINTGELFF.

This chain links TRBV30 with TRBJ1-5; 9 bases match TRBD1. CDR1 GTSNPN and CDR2 SVGIG come from the germline V gene (reference sequence). The CDR3 runs to 13 residues. Unmatched junction bases numbered 6, after V lost 5 bases and J lost 7 bases. CDR3 residues: CAWGQGSGQPQHF. For the CDR3, the DNA is TGTGCCTGGGGACAGGGGAGCGGACAGCCCCAGCATTTT. The variable domain in full, completed from reference TRBV30 and TRBJ1-5, reads SQTIHQWPATLVQPVGSPLSLECTVEGTSNPNLYWYRQAAGRGLQLLFYSVGIGQISSEVPQNLSASRPQDRQFILSSKKLLLSDSGFYLCAWGQGSGQPQHFGDGTRLSIL.

V usage is TRBV7-6 and J usage is TRBJ2-7; D might be TRBD1 (6 bases). The length of the CDR3 is 17 residues. V lost 1 base to trimming and J lost 1 base, with 17 bases between them. Germline V CDR1 and CDR2: SGHVS, FNYEAQ. CDR3 protein: CASSLEPADSSSYEQYF. In DNA, the CDR3 is TGTGCCAGCAGCTTAGAGCCCGCGGACAGCTCATCCTACGAGCAGTACTTC.

V gene TRBV10-2 combines with J gene TRBJ1-1, with no clear D. V lost 7 bases to trimming and J lost 1 base, with 4 bases between them. In germline, CDR1 is WSHSY, CDR2 SAAADI. The CDR3 sequence is 11 residues long. CDR3 in DNA: TGCGCCAGCATAGAGAACACTGAAGCTTTCTTT. Its translation: CASIENTEAFF.

The chain couples TRBV6-5 to TRBJ2-4; possible D gene TRBD2, 5 bases. V gave up 3 bases and J gave up 2 bases, with 11 bases separating them. Germline CDR1 reads MNHEY; CDR2 reads SVGAGI. CDR3 length: 15 amino acids. This chain's CDR3 is CASSYRRGTKNIQYF. In DNA form, the CDR3 reads TGTGCCAGCAGTTATAGGCGAGGGACCAAAAACATTCAGTACTTC.

The J gene is TRBJ1-2, the V gene TRBV9, with TRBD1 identical over 10 bases. The CDR3 is 14 amino acids. Germline CDR1 and CDR2: SGDLS and YYNGEE. The ends lost 4 bases at V and 5 bases at J; junction bases unmatched: 5. CDR3 sequence (DNA): TGTGCCAGCAGCAAATCGGACAGGGGGTATGGCTACACCTTC. This translates into CASSKSDRGYGYTF.

The V gene is TRBV2, the J gene TRBJ1-4; no firm D call. V lost 8 bases, J lost 4 bases, and 11 bases lay in between. Germline V CDR1 and CDR2: SNHLY, FYNNEI. CDR3 size: 13 residues. CDR3 in amino acids: CASSGSNNEKLFF. CDR3 in DNA: TGTGCCAGCTCCGGGTCCAATAATGAAAAACTGTTTTTT.